Following are 16 T cell receptor beta chains from one sample sequenced in a study of OX40 agonist ivuxolimab in advanced cancers. Assay used: immunoSEQ multiplex PCR; TCRdb lists only in-frame clones, some missing. The repertoire holds tens of thousands of clones, with roughly nine tenths as singletons. This material consisted of CD4+ or CD8+ T cells sorted from blood, taken in a trial of the OX40 agonist ivuxolimab. Source of these receptors: an adult with an advanced solid tumor such as melanoma, head and neck, liver or kidney cancer.

On this clone: The same CDR3 arises from other DNA sequences in this sample as well. CDR3 DNA: TGCGCCAGCAGCTCATCAGATACGCAGTATTTT. This codes for CASSSSDTQYF. The genes are TRBV5-1 and TRBJ2-3; D remains unclear. Per germline, CDR1 SGHRS and CDR2 YFSETQ. Trimming shortened V by 3 bases and J by 4 bases, and 3 bases separated the two germline ends. The length of the CDR3 is 11 residues. The entire variable domain, with the rest obtained from reference TRBV5-1 and TRBJ2-3, is as follows: KAGVTQTPRYLIKTRGQQVTLSCSPISGHRSVSWYQQTPGQGLQFLFEYFSETQRNKGNFPGRFSGRQFSNSRSEMNVSTLELGDSALYLCASSSSDTQYFGPGTRLTVL.

A single count supports this clone. The CDR3 DNA sequence: TGTGCCAGCAGCTTGGAGGCAGGATTGATTGCTAGTGAGCAGTTCTTC. Residues: CASSLEAGLIASEQFF. The V call is TRBV5-4, the J call TRBJ2-1; D not resolved. CDR1 is SGHNT and CDR2 is YYREEE in the germline V gene (reference sequence). V lost 0 bases to trimming and J lost 9 bases, with 19 bases between them. The CDR3 length is 16 residues.

The chain carries TRBV9 and TRBJ2-1; 12 nucleotides align to TRBD2. V lost 0 bases, J lost 6 bases, and 4 bases stayed unmatched. Germline CDR1 is SGDLS and CDR2 is YYNGEE. This CDR3 contains 16 residues. The DNA for the CDR3 is TGTGCCAGCAGCGTAGGACCGACTAGCGGGAGCAATGAGCAGTTCTTC. This encodes CASSVGPTSGSNEQFF. Variable domain in full (rest from reference TRBV9 and TRBJ2-1): DSGVTQTPKHLITATGQRVTLRCSPRSGDLSVYWYQQSLDQGLQFLIQYYNGEERAKGNILERFSAQQFPDLHSELNLSSLELGDSALYFCASSVGPTSGSNEQFFGPGTRLTVL.

The chain is built from TRBV27 and TRBJ2-7, with D perhaps TRBD2 (8 bases). The CDR3 totals 14 residues. V lost 5 bases to trimming and J lost 7 bases, with 18 bases between them. Germline assignment: CDR1 MNHEY and CDR2 SMNVEV (reference sequence). The CDR3 spells CASSVRQGLGEQYF. The CDR3 DNA follows: TGTGCCAGCAGTGTTAGACAGGGACTAGGGGAGCAGTACTTC.

The chain recombines TRBV5-4 with TRBJ1-2; 7 bases align to TRBD1. Germline assignment: CDR1 SGHNT and CDR2 YYREEE (reference sequence). This CDR3 has 15 residues. Losses at the gene ends were 4 bases for V and 8 bases for J; bases not matched to a gene: 14. CDR3 residues: CASSKVDRVGGGYTF. The CDR3 DNA reads TGTGCCAGCAGCAAAGTAGACAGGGTAGGAGGAGGCTACACCTTC.

V usage is TRBV11-3 and J usage is TRBJ2-3, with TRBD2 matching 10 bases. The CDR3 is made up of 18 amino acids. The V segment lost 7 bases and the J segment 0 bases; nucleotides outside the gene matches: 13. The germline gives CDR1 SGHNT, CDR2 YENEEA. The CDR3, as DNA: TGTGCCAGCAACTCTCCGCCCAGCGGGGGGGGTAGCACAGATACGCAGTATTTT. Residues: CASNSPPSGGGSTDTQYF.

The chain recombines TRBV30 with TRBJ1-4, with 7 bases identical to TRBD1. V shed 0 bases, J shed 8 bases, and the junction held 9 bases outside the gene matches. Per the germline V gene, CDR1 is GTSNPN and CDR2 is SVGIG (reference sequence). This CDR3 comprises 15 residues. The CDR3 loop reads CAWSVAGGIWEKLFF. The CDR3 region has the DNA TGTGCCTGGAGTGTAGCAGGGGGAATTTGGGAAAAACTGTTTTTT. Using reference TRBV30 and TRBJ1-4 for the parts outside the CDR3, the full variable domain is SQTIHQWPATLVQPVGSPLSLECTVEGTSNPNLYWYRQAAGRGLQLLFYSVGIGQISSEVPQNLSASRPQDRQFILSSKKLLLSDSGFYLCAWSVAGGIWEKLFFGSGTQLSVL.

The chain uses TRBV28 and TRBJ2-1, with a tentative D call TRBD1 (6 bases). Per the germline V gene, CDR1 is MDHEN and CDR2 is SYDVKM. This CDR3 has 16 residues. Trimming left V 2 bases short and J 3 bases short, with 14 bases between. The CDR3 DNA is TGTGCCAGCAGTTTAACCCAGGGGTTTCGCTACAATGAGCAGTTCTTC. This codes for CASSLTQGFRYNEQFF.

This chain's CDR3 is CATSATGDQSQPQHF. CDR3 coding DNA: TGTGCCACCAGCGCTACAGGGGACCAGAGTCAGCCCCAGCATTTT. The V call is TRBV15, the J call TRBJ1-5; 7 bases are a match to TRBD1. Germline V lookup: CDR1 LNHNV, CDR2 YYDKDF (reference sequence). V trimming: 5 bases; J trimming: 6 bases; junction bases outside the gene matches: 10. This CDR3 spans 15 amino acids.

The chain has TRBV2 and TRBJ1-4; 7 bases fit TRBD1. The CDR3 contains 14 residues. V shed 7 bases and J 8 bases; nucleotides not matched to a gene: 10. Germline values: CDR1 SNHLY, CDR2 FYNNEI. The CDR3 sequence is CASNLYQGGEKLFF. CDR3 sequence (DNA): TGTGCCAGCAACTTATACCAGGGGGGCGAAAAACTGTTTTTT.

V is TRBV28 and J is TRBJ1-4; 7 bases match TRBD1. After removal of 3 bases from V and 7 bases from J, the junction contained 5 bases not matched to a gene. Germline V gene sequence: CDR1 MDHEN, CDR2 SYDVKM. The CDR3 has 14 amino acids. This CDR3 reads CASSFPTGSEKLFF. The CDR3 region has the DNA TGTGCCAGCAGTTTTCCGACAGGGAGTGAAAAACTGTTTTTT.

This clone was seen only once. V gene TRBV29-1 combines with J gene TRBJ2-1; either TRBD1 or TRBD2 may supply D (6 bases each). Germline CDR1 is SQVTM and CDR2 is ANQGSEA. The CDR3 has 11 residues. CDR3 region: CGFGGQGFWFF. As DNA, the CDR3 is TGCGGATTTGGGGGGCAGGGGTTTTGGTTCTTC.

CDR3 nucleotide sequence: TGTGCCAGCAGCTTAGGTGGGACCGGCTCCTACGAGCAGTACTTC. It encodes CASSLGGTGSYEQYF. The rearrangement uses TRBV7-2 and TRBJ2-7, with D perhaps assigned TRBD1 or TRBD2 (5 bases each). Trimming left V 1 base short and J 0 bases short, with 10 bases between. Germline values: CDR1 SGHTA, CDR2 FQGNSA. This CDR3 has 15 residues.

V gene TRBV4-2 combines with J gene TRBJ1-5; D possibly corresponds to TRBD1 (5 bases). The CDR3 contains 18 residues. V gave up 2 bases and J gave up 0 bases, with 17 bases separating them. Germline V lookup: CDR1 LGHNA, CDR2 YNFKEQ. The CDR3 reads CASSQKKAAGGSNQPQHF. In DNA form, the CDR3 reads TGTGCCAGCAGCCAAAAAAAAGCGGCGGGGGGTAGCAATCAGCCCCAGCATTTT.

The V call is TRBV6-6, the J call TRBJ2-1, with TRBD1 identical over 7 bases. The CDR3 contains 15 residues. Germline lookup yields CDR1 MNHNY and CDR2 SVGAGI (reference sequence). The V gene end was trimmed by 3 bases and the J gene end by 0 bases; junction bases not matched to a gene: 2. CDR3 in DNA: TGTGCCAGCAGTTATCGGGACAGCTCCTACAATGAGCAGTTCTTC. Protein: CASSYRDSSYNEQFF.

The chain recombines TRBV5-1 with TRBJ2-7, with 9 positions matching TRBD2. Trimming at V came to 0 bases and at J to 0 bases, leaving 4 bases not matched to a gene. From germline, CDR1 is SGHRS and CDR2 YFSETQ. The CDR3 totals 16 residues. The CDR3 region has the DNA TGCGCCAGCAGCTTGGACGTACTAGCGGGCTCCTACGAGCAGTACTTC. It encodes CASSLDVLAGSYEQYF.